This T cell receptor (beta chain) appears in the sequencing data of a study of cytomegalovirus exposure and HLA in healthy donors. Study results and caveats: A later look showed TCR association rates differing by HLA locus, highest for DRB1 and lowest for HLA-C.

PCR involved 60 Vbeta and 13 Jbeta primers. Generated by immunoSEQ multiplex PCR, the TCRdb table keeps only in-frame clones and is missing some. Of about 200,000 clones in the sample, around 86% were seen once. This CDR3 comprises 16 residues. Trimming cost V 5 bases and J 3 bases; bases outside gene matches: 8. Germline CDR1 SGHAT, CDR2 FQDESV (reference sequence). There are a few counts of this clone. Its antigen is not identified. The chain couples TRBV11-1 to TRBJ2-2; 8 bases map to TRBD2. Material: PBMCs. This TCR was recovered from a woman aged 45-60 years in good health and CMV-seropositive. The DNA for the CDR3 is TGTGCCAGCAGCCCCGGGCTAGCGGGCTACACCGGGGAGCTGTTTTTT. It encodes CASSPGLAGYTGELFF.